This T cell receptor (beta chain) was found in a study of blood T cells in healthy people across ages. V lost 2 bases and J lost 10, with 18 bases in between. This CDR3 comprises 15 residues. Alongside a J-beta primer mix, a sample-barcoded 5' primer served in a second PCR lasting about 7 to 12 cycles. TCRdb re-analysed the 5' RACE reads in MiXCR, keeping a single row per CDR3 protein. The table lists some 1,500,000 distinct CDR3 sequences, less than 45% of them singletons. Overall study results and limits: Both naive CD4+ cell counts and diversity were greater in long-lived donors than in aged donors.

Aged roughly 6 to 100, donors were systemically healthy Caucasians from Russia. Per sample, no less than 6 micrograms of total RNA were extracted. On this clonotype itself: Its antigen is not known.

The receptor was derived from a woman aged 18-29 years in good health. Sequencing input: blood. The V gene is TRBV12-3 or TRBV12-4, the J gene TRBJ2-1; D remains ambiguous. CDR3 protein: CASSLPLPLAWEQFF. CDR3 in DNA: TGTGCCAGCAGTTTACCCCTCCCACTCGCTTGGGAGCAGTTCTTC.